These 21 T cell receptor beta chains originate from one sample sequenced in a study of naive and memory T cell subsets. An equimolar mix of two oligonucleotides served as the beta constant-region primer for TRBC1 and TRBC2. TCRdb independently ran MiXCR on the UMI-ligation and nested PCR reads; one entry per CDR3 protein. The data hold under 100,000 distinct CDR3 sequences, with over 7% observed a single time. The sample taken for sequencing was central memory CD4+ T cells from blood. The receptors originated from a human donor in good health.

The V gene is TRBV6-6, the J gene TRBJ2-7; D is possibly TRBD1 (5 bases). Per the germline V gene, CDR1 is MNHNY and CDR2 is SVGAGI (reference sequence). Trimming cost V 0 bases and J 5 bases, with 14 bases left between them. CDR3 length: 15 amino acids. The DNA for the CDR3 is TGTGCCAGCAGTTACTCCCTGCAGGGATCCCACGAGCAGTACTTC. It encodes CASSYSLQGSHEQYF.

The chain is built from TRBV28 and TRBJ2-6; TRBD2 matches at 9 bases. V lost 6 bases, J lost 0 bases, and 9 bases stayed unmatched. Germline V gene lookup returns CDR1 MDHEN and CDR2 SYDVKM. CDR3 length: 18 amino acids. CDR3 sequence: CASRSHSGGYSGANVLTF. CDR3 nucleotide sequence: TGTGCCAGCAGATCCCATAGCGGGGGTTACTCTGGGGCCAACGTCCTGACTTTC.

There are many counts of this clonotype. V and J are TRBV14 and TRBJ1-6, with D unresolved. CDR3 length equals 13 residues. The germline V gene encodes CDR1 SGHDN and CDR2 FVKESK. Trimming cost V 4 bases and J 10 bases, with 11 bases left between them. CDR3 bases: TGTGCCAGCAGCCTCCAGTCCAAATCACCCCTCCACTTT. Translated: CASSLQSKSPLHF.

In this sample, this clonotype turned up many times. The junction departs from the called germline gene at one end, perhaps through a read error. The chain carries TRBV12-3 or TRBV12-4 and TRBJ1-2; no firm D call. The length of the CDR3 is 13 residues. The CDR3 DNA sequence: TGTGCCAGCAGTTTGGAAAATACGTGGCAGCCGGTCTTC. It is translated as CASSLENTWQPVF.

Only a few counts were recorded for this clonotype. V gene TRBV30 combines with J gene TRBJ1-4; D is ambiguous. Germline values: CDR1 GTSNPN, CDR2 SVGIG (reference sequence). With 3 bases removed from V and 8 bases from J, the gap between germline ends came to 10 bases. This CDR3 has 12 amino acids. The CDR3 region has the DNA TGTGCCTGGAGACCTCCCGGGGAAAAACTGTTTTTT. This gives the protein CAWRPPGEKLFF.

Ten or more counts support this clonotype. CDR3 DNA: TGTGCCAGCAGCGCTTACAGGGGTGCGAACACTGAAGCTTTCTTT. This gives the protein CASSAYRGANTEAFF. The rearrangement joins TRBV7-2 to TRBJ1-1; the match to TRBD1 covers 7 bases. V lost 5 bases, J lost 1 base, and 7 bases stayed unmatched. Looked up from germline, CDR1 is SGHTA and CDR2 is FQGNSA. The CDR3 spans 15 residues.

This clonotype was recorded a few times. The V gene is TRBV4-2, the J gene TRBJ2-3; the D is unclear. CDR3 size: 15 residues. Trimming removed 0 bases from V and 2 bases from J, with 9 bases in between. Germline V gene data show CDR1 as LGHNA and CDR2 as YNFKEQ. The CDR3 region has the DNA TGTGCCAGCAGCCAAGATCAGAAAAACACAGATACGCAGTATTTT. It codes for CASSQDQKNTDTQYF.

This clonotype was seen at least ten times. The rearrangement uses TRBV6-6 and TRBJ1-2; D is unclear. V lost 0 bases and J lost 8, with 10 bases in between. Looked up from germline, CDR1 is MNHNY and CDR2 is SVGAGI (reference sequence). The CDR3 covers 13 residues. The CDR3 region has the DNA TGTGCCAGCAGTTACTCGATGGAGTACGGCTACACCTTC. Translation gives CASSYSMEYGYTF.

This clonotype was recorded at least ten times. The V call is TRBV20-1, the J call TRBJ1-1; weak D call: TRBD1 (6 bases). This CDR3 is built from 12 residues. V lost 0 bases, J lost 9 bases, and 11 bases lay in between. The germline V gene encodes CDR1 DFQATT and CDR2 SNEGSKA (reference sequence). The CDR3 reads CSAREQGLKAFF. CDR3 in DNA: TGCAGTGCTAGAGAACAGGGACTAAAAGCTTTCTTT.

This clonotype was detected many times. An end of the junction does not agree with germline; a read error may underlie this. The chain combines TRBV7-8 with TRBJ1-4; a weak D match, TRBD1 (6 bases). This CDR3 has 15 amino acids. Germline V gene data show CDR1 as SGHVS and CDR2 as FQNEAQ. The CDR3 protein is CASSLSGAQNGKLFF. CDR3 sequence (DNA): TGTGCCAGCAGCTTATCGGGGGCGCAGAATGGAAAACTGTTTTTT.

The J gene is TRBJ2-1, the V gene TRBV7-6; no firm D call. The CDR3 is 17 residues long. CDR1 SGHVS and CDR2 FNYEAQ come from the germline V gene. V was trimmed by 1 base and J by 6 bases, leaving 19 bases between them. The CDR3 here is CASSLGNRASRGNEQFF. The CDR3 bases are TGTGCCAGCAGCTTAGGAAATCGCGCATCCCGCGGCAATGAGCAGTTCTTC.

This rearrangement joins TRBV2 to TRBJ1-1, with a possible D match to TRBD1 (6 bases). The V gene lost 5 bases and the J gene lost 1 base, with 8 bases spanning the gap. The germline gives CDR1 SNHLY, CDR2 FYNNEI. This CDR3 has 13 amino acids. CDR3 residues: CASSYRENTEAFF. The CDR3 DNA sequence: TGTGCCAGCAGTTACAGGGAGAACACTGAAGCTTTCTTT.

In this sample, this clonotype turned up many times. This chain uses TRBV12-3 or TRBV12-4 with TRBJ2-3; D remains ambiguous. The length of the CDR3 is 11 residues. V lost 6 bases, J lost 3 bases, and 4 bases lay in between. The CDR3 spells CASSPTDTQYF. The CDR3, as DNA: TGTGCCAGCAGCCCTACAGATACGCAGTATTTT.

This clonotype was counted at least ten times. The CDR3 loop reads CASRPRQDNSPLHF. The CDR3 DNA reads as TGTGCCAGCAGACCTCGACAGGATAATTCACCCCTCCACTTT. The J gene is TRBJ1-6, the V gene TRBV6-2 or TRBV6-3, with a possible D match to TRBD1 (6 bases). The CDR3 is made up of 14 amino acids. The germline V gene encodes CDR1 MNHEY and CDR2 SVGEGT. Trimming removed 6 bases at V and 5 bases at J, with 11 bases between.

This clonotype was seen many times. The chain has TRBV20-1 and TRBJ1-4, with TRBD1 identical over 7 bases. CDR3 length: 15 residues. In germline, CDR1 is DFQATT, CDR2 SNEGSKA (reference sequence). Trimming removed 6 bases from V and 3 bases from J; junction bases left unmatched: 10. This chain's CDR3 is CSAKATGEPNEKLFF. The CDR3 bases are TGCAGTGCCAAGGCCACAGGGGAGCCTAATGAAAAACTGTTTTTT.

This clonotype was recorded at least ten times. The chain recombines TRBV20-1 with TRBJ2-1; D unresolved. This CDR3 has 14 amino acids. Between the trimmed V and J ends, which lost 2 bases and 8 bases, there was a span of 16 bases. CDR1 and CDR2 from the germline V gene are DFQATT and SNEGSKA (reference sequence). The CDR3 nucleotides are TGCAGTGCTAGATTATCCCCTAGTCCGCATGAGCAGTTCTTC. Translation gives CSARLSPSPHEQFF.

This clonotype was seen only a few times. This rearrangement joins TRBV30 to TRBJ1-1, with 7 bases identical to TRBD1. V was pared by 5 bases and J by 10 bases, with 13 bases of the junction left unmatched. CDR1 and CDR2 from the germline V gene are GTSNPN and SVGIG (reference sequence). The CDR3 consists of 13 residues. The CDR3 sequence: CAWGRTGPSGAFF. The CDR3 bases are TGTGCCTGGGGTAGGACAGGCCCCTCCGGAGCTTTCTTT. Looking up the rest from reference TRBV30 and TRBJ1-1 gives the full variable domain: SQTIHQWPATLVQPVGSPLSLECTVEGTSNPNLYWYRQAAGRGLQLLFYSVGIGQISSEVPQNLSASRPQDRQFILSSKKLLLSDSGFYLCAWGRTGPSGAFFGQGTRLTVV.

This clonotype was seen at least ten times. J is TRBJ2-1 and V is TRBV7-9; tentatively, D is TRBD2 (6 bases). The germline gives CDR1 SEHNR, CDR2 FQNEAQ (reference sequence). The CDR3 extends over 18 amino acids. Trimming removed 5 bases from V and 1 base from J, with 21 bases in between. The CDR3 DNA sequence: TGTGCCAGCAGCCCATCTGTAGCGGCTGGGGGATCCTACAATGAGCAGTTCTTC. Translated: CASSPSVAAGGSYNEQFF.

This clonotype was counted between two and nine times. This sequence joins TRBV6-1 and TRBJ2-7, with 7 bases lining up with TRBD1. V lost 5 bases and J lost 6; bases outside the gene matches: 7. The V gene's germline CDR1 is MNHNS and CDR2 SASEGT. CDR3 length: 13 amino acids. The DNA of the CDR3 is TGTGCCAGCAGTCGGGACAGCAGGGGCGAGCAGTACTTC. It codes for CASSRDSRGEQYF.

The chain is built from TRBV19 and TRBJ2-7; 8 nucleotides line up with TRBD2. The germline V gene has CDR1 LNHDA and CDR2 SQIVND (reference sequence). The junction had 4 bases not matched to a gene; V was cut back by 1 base and J by 2 bases. This CDR3 region has 15 residues. The CDR3 here is CASSIAGGPAYEQYF. The CDR3 bases are TGTGCCAGTAGTATAGCGGGAGGGCCCGCCTACGAGCAGTACTTC.

Only a few counts were recorded for this clonotype. V is TRBV12-3 or TRBV12-4 and J is TRBJ2-1, with D tentatively TRBD2 (5 bases). The CDR3 totals 15 residues. V was pared by 0 bases and J by 0 bases, with 6 bases between. CDR3 bases: TGTGCCAGCAGTTTAGCGGGGAGCTCCTACAATGAGCAGTTCTTC. It yields the protein CASSLAGSSYNEQFF.